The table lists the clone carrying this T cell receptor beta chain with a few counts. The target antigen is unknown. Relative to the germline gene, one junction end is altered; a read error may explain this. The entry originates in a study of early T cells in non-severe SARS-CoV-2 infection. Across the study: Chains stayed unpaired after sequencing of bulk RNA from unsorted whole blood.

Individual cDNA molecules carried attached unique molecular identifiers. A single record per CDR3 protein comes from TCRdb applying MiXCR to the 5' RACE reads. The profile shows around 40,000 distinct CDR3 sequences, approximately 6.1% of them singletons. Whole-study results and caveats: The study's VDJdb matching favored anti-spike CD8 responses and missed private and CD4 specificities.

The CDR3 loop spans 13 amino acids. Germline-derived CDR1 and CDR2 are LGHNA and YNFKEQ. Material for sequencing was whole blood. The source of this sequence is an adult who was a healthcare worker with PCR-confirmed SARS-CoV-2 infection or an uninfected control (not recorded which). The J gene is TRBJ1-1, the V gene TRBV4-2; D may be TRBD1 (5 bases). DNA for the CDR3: TGTGTCAGCAGCCAAGAGAGGGGATCTGAAGCTTTCTTT. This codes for CVSSQERGSEAFF.